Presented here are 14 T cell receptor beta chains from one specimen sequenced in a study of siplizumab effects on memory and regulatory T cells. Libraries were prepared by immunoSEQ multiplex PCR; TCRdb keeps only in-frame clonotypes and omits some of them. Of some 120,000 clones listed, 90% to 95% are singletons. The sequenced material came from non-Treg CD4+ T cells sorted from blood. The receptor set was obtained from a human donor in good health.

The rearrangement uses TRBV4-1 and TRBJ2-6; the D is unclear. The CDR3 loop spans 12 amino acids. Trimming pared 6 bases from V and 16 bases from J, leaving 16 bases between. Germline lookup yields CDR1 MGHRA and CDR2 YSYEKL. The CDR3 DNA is TGCGCCAGCAGTTTAGATGACTGGCGTCTGACTTTC. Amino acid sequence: CASSLDDWRLTF.

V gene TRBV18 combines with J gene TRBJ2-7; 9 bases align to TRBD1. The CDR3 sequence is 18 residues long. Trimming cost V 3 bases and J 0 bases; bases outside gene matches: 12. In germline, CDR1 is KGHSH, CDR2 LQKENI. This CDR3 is CASSPHRAGTGISYEQYF. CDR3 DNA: TGTGCCAGCTCACCCCATCGAGCCGGGACAGGGATCTCCTACGAGCAGTACTTC.

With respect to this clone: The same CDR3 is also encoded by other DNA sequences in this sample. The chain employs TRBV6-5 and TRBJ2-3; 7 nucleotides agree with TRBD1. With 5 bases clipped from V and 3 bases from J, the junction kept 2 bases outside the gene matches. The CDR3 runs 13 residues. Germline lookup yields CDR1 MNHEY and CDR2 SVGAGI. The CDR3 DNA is TGTGCCAGCAGTAAACAGGGGACAGATACGCAGTATTTT. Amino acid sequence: CASSKQGTDTQYF.

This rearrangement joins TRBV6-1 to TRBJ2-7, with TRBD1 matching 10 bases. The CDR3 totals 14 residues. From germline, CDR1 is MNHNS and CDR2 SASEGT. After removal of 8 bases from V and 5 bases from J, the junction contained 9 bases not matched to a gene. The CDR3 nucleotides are TGTGCCAGCGGGGACAGGGGAGTAGGGCACGAGCAGTACTTC. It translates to CASGDRGVGHEQYF.

The CDR3 region is CATSRQWNSNEKLFF. The CDR3 DNA reads TGTGCCACCAGCAGACAGTGGAATAGTAATGAAAAACTGTTTTTT. This chain uses TRBV15 with TRBJ1-4; D remains ambiguous. Germline V gene sequence: CDR1 LNHNV, CDR2 YYDKDF (reference sequence). CDR3 length equals 15 residues. The V end lost 2 bases, the J end lost 4 bases, and 11 bases lay between the germline ends.

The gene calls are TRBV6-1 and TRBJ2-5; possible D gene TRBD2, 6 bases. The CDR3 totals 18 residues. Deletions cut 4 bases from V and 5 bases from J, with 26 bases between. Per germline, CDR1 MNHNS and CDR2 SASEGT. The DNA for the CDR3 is TGTGCCAGCAGTGTGGGGACTCTCTCAATCCCCCAAGGGGAGACCCAGTACTTC. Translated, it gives CASSVGTLSIPQGETQYF.

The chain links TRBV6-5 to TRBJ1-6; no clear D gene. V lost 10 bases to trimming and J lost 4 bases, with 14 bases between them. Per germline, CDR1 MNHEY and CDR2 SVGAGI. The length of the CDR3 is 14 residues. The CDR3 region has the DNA TGTGCCACCTCCTTAACCCGTTATAATTCACCCCTCCACTTT. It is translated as CATSLTRYNSPLHF.

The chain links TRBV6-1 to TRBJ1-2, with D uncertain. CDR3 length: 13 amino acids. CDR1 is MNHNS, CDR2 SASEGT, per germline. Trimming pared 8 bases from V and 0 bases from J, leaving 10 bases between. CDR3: CASGEGANYGYTF. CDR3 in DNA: TGTGCCAGCGGAGAGGGAGCTAACTATGGCTACACCTTC.

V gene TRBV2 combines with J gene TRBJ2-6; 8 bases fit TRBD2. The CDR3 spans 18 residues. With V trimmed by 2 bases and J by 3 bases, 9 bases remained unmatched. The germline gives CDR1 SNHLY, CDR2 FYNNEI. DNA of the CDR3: TGTGCCAGCAGTGAACAAGCGGGAGAGGGCTTTGGGGCCAACGTCCTGACTTTC. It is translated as CASSEQAGEGFGANVLTF.

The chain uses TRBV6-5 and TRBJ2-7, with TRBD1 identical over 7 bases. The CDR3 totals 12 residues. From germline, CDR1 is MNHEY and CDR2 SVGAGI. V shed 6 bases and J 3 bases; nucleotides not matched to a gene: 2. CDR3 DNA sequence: TGTGCCAGCAGCTACAGGGGCTACGAGCAGTACTTC. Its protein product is CASSYRGYEQYF.

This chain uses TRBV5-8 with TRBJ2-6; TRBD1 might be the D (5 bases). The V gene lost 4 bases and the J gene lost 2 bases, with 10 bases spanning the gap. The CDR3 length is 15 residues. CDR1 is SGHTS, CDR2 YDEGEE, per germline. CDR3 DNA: TGTGCCAGCAGCCGCAAGGGGACTGGGGCCAACGTCCTGACTTTC. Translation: CASSRKGTGANVLTF.

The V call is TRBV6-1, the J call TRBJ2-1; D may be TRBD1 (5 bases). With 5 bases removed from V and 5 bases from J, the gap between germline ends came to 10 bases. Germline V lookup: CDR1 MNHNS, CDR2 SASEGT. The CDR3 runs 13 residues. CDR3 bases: TGTGCCAGCAGTTTCCAGGGAAACAATGAGCAGTTCTTC. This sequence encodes CASSFQGNNEQFF.

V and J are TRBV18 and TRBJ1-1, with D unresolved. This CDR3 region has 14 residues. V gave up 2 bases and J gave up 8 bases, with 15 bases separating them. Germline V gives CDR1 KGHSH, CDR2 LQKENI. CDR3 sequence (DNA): TGTGCCAGCTCACCAACTTTGTTATGGGAAGAAGCTTTCTTT. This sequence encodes CASSPTLLWEEAFF.

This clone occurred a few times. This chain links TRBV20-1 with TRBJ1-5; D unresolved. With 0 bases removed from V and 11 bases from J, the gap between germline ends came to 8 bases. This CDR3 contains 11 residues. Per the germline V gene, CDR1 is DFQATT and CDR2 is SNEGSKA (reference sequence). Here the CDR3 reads CSARDGVAQHF. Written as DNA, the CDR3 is TGCAGTGCTAGAGACGGAGTGGCCCAGCATTTT.